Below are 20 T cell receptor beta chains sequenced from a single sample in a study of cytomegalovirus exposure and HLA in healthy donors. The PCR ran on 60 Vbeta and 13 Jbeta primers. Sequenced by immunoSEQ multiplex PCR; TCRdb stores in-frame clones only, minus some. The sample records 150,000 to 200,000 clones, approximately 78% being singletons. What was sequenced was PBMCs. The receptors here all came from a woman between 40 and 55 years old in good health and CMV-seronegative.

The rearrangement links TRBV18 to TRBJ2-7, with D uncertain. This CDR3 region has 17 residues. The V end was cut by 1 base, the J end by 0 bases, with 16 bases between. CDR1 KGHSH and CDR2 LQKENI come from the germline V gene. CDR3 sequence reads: CASSPRYGDSSSYEQYF. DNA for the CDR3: TGTGCCAGCTCACCACGGTATGGCGACTCTAGCTCCTACGAGCAGTACTTC.

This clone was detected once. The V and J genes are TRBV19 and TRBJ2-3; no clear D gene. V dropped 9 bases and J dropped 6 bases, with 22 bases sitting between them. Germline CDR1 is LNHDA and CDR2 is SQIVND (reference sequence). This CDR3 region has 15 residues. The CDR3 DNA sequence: TGTGCCAGCCCCCCAAAACTCGGGTTCATCGATACGCAGTATTTT. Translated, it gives CASPPKLGFIDTQYF.

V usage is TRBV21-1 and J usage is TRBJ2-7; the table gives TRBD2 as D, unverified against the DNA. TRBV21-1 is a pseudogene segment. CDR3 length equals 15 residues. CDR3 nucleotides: TGTGCCAGCAGCAACCAGGTAGCGGGGACCTACGAGCAGTACTTC. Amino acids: CASSNQVAGTYEQYF.

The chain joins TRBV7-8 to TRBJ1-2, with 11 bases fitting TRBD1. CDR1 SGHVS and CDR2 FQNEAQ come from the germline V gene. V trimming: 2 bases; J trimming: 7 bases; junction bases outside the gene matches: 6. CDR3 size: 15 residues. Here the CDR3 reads CASSLSRGQGGGYTF. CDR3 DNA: TGTGCCAGCAGCTTAAGCCGGGGACAGGGGGGTGGCTACACCTTC.

The DNA of the CDR3 is TGCGCCAGTAGAGGGGACAGCCGAGCAAGGAATGAGCAGTTCTTC. It encodes CASRGDSRARNEQFF. This chain connects TRBV5-1 to TRBJ2-1, with 7 bases lining up with TRBD1. V shed 8 bases and J 7 bases; nucleotides not matched to a gene: 15. Germline CDR1 is SGHRS and CDR2 is YFSETQ. The CDR3 loop spans 15 amino acids.

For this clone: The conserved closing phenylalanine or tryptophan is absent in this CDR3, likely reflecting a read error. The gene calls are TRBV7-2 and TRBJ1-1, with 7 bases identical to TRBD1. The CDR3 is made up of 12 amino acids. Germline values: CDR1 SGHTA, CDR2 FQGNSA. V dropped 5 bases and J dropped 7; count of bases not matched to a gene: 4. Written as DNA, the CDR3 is TGTGCCAGCAGCAGATACAGGGGTGAAGCTTTCCTT. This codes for CASSRYRGEAFL.

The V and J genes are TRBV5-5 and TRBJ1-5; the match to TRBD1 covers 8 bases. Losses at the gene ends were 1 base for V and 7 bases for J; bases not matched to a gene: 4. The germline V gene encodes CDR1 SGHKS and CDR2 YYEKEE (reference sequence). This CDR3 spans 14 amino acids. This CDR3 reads CASSLQGALQPQHF. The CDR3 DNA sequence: TGTGCCAGCAGCTTGCAGGGGGCGTTGCAGCCCCAGCATTTT. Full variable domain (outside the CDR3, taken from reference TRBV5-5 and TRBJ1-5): DAGVTQSPTHLIKTRGQQVTLRCSPISGHKSVSWYQQVLGQGPQFIFQYYEKEERGRGNFPDRFSARQFPNYSSELNVNALLLGDSALYLCASSLQGALQPQHFGDGTRLSIL.

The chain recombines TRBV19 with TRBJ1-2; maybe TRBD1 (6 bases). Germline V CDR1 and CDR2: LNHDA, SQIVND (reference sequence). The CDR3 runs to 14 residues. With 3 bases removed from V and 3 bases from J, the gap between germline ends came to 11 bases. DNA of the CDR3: TGTGCCAGTAGTATGGGACAACATTACTATGGCTACACCTTC. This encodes CASSMGQHYYGYTF.

The CDR3 DNA reads TGCGCCAGCAGCCTAGCCCCAAGCGCCCGGCAAAATAATTCACCCCTCCACTTT. Amino acid sequence: CASSLAPSARQNNSPLHF. V gene TRBV5-1 combines with J gene TRBJ1-6; no clear D gene. V lost 4 bases and J 5 bases, leaving 22 bases between the germline ends. CDR1 and CDR2 from the germline V gene are SGHRS and YFSETQ. This CDR3 spans 18 amino acids.

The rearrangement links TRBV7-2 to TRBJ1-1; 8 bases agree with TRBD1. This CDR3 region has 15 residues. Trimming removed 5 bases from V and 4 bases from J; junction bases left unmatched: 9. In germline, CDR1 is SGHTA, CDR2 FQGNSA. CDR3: CASSQHYRGGTEAFF. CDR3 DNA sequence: TGTGCCAGCAGCCAACATTACAGGGGGGGCACTGAAGCTTTCTTT. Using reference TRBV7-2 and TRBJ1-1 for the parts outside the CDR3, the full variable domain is GAGVSQSPSNKVTEKGKDVELRCDPISGHTALYWYRQSLGQGLEFLIYFQGNSAPDKSGLPSDRFSAERTGGSVSTLTIQRTQQEDSAVYLCASSQHYRGGTEAFFGQGTRLTVV.

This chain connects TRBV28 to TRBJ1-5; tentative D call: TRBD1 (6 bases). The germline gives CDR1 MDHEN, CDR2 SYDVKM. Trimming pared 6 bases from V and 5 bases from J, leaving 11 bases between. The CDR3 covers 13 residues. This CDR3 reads CASSPDSHQPQHF. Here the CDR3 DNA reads TGTGCCAGCAGCCCGGACAGCCATCAGCCCCAGCATTTT.

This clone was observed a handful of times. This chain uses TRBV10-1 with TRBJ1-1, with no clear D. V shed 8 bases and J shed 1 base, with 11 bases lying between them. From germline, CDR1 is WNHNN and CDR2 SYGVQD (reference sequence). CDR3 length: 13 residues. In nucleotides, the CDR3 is TGCGCCAGCTCCTCCCGACAGAACACTGAAGCTTTCTTT. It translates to CASSSRQNTEAFF.

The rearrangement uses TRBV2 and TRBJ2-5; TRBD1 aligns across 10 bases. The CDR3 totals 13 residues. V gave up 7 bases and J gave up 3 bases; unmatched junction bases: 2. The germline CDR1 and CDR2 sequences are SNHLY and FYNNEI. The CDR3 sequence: CASNGQGEETQYF. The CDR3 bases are TGTGCCAGCAACGGACAGGGGGAAGAGACCCAGTACTTC.

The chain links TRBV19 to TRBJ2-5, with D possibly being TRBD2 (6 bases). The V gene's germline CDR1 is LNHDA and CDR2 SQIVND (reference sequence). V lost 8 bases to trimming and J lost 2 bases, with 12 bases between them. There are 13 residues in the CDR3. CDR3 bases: TGTGCCAGTGGAGGGGCACAACAAGAGACCCAGTACTTC. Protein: CASGGAQQETQYF.

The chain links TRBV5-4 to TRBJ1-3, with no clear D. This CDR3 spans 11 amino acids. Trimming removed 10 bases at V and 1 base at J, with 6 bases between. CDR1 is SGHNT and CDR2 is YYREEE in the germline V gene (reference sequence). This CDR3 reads CAANSGNTIYF. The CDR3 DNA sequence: TGTGCCGCTAATTCTGGAAACACCATATATTTT.

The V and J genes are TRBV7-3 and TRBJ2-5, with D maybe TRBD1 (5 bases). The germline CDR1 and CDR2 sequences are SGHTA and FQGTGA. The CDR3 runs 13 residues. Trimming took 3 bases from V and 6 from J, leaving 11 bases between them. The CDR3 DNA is TGTGCCAGCAGCTTTGGTACAGGACAGACCCAGTACTTC. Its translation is CASSFGTGQTQYF.

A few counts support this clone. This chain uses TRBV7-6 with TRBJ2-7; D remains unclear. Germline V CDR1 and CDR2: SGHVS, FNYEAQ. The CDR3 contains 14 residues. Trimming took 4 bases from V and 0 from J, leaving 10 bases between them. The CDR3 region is CASSSGVGSYEQYF. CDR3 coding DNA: TGTGCCAGCAGCTCTGGAGTCGGCTCCTACGAGCAGTACTTC.

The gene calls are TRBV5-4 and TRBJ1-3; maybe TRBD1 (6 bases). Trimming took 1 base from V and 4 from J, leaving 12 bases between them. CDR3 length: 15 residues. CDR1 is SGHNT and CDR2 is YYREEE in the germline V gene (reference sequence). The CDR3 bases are TGTGCCAGCAGCTTGACAGGGTCTGGAGGAAACACCATATATTTT. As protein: CASSLTGSGGNTIYF.

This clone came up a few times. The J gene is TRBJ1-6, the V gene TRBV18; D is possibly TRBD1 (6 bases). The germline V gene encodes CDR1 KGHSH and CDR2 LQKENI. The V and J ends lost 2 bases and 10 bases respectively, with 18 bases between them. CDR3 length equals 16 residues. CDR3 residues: CASSPTRPGGNSPLHF. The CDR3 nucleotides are TGTGCCAGCTCACCAACTCGTCCGGGGGGCAACTCACCCCTCCACTTT. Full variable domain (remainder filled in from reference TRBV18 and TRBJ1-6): NAGVMQNPRHLVRRRGQEARLRCSPMKGHSHVYWYRQLPEEGLKFMVYLQKENIIDESGMPKERFSAEFPKEGPSILRIQQVVRGDSAAYFCASSPTRPGGNSPLHFGNGTRLTVT.

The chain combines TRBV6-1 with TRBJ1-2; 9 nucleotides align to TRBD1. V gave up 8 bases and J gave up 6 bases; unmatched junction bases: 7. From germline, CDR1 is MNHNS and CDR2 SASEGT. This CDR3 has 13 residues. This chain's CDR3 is CASSWTGEDGYTF. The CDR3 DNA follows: TGTGCCAGCTCCTGGACAGGGGAGGATGGCTACACCTTC.